Following are 22 T cell receptor beta chains from one sample sequenced in a study of shared clonotypes between healthy human individuals. Using immunoSEQ multiplex PCR, the repertoire was profiled, and TCRdb retains in-frame clones only, with some absent. The repertoire holds some 2.1 million clones, with just under 95% as singletons. The naive CD8 population came from CD45RO-negative cells selected for CCR7, without terminally differentiated effector memory CD45RA+ cells. Material: naive CD8+ T cells sorted from blood. These receptors originate from a man aged 18 to 30 in good health.

The count of this clone is one. V gene TRBV4-2 combines with J gene TRBJ1-1, with 7 positions matching TRBD1. Germline V lookup: CDR1 LGHNA, CDR2 YNFKEQ. The CDR3 loop spans 16 amino acids. The junction had 9 bases not matched to a gene; V was cut back by 1 base and J by 4 bases. The CDR3 coding sequence is TGTGCCAGCAGCCAAGGGACTACAGGGGAGGTCACTGAAGCTTTCTTT. Protein product: CASSQGTTGEVTEAFF.

DNA of the CDR3: TGTGCCAGCAGCTTAGGCACCGGGACAGGGGATCAGCCCCAGCATTTT. Protein sequence: CASSLGTGTGDQPQHF. The rearrangement joins TRBV7-8 to TRBJ1-5, with TRBD1 identical over 10 bases. Germline CDR1 is SGHVS and CDR2 is FQNEAQ. The CDR3 consists of 16 residues. The V and J ends lost 1 base and 5 bases, in that order; junction bases with no gene match: 5.

This chain links TRBV29-1 with TRBJ2-7; 8 positions match TRBD2. The CDR3 sequence is 15 residues long. Germline CDR1 is SQVTM and CDR2 is ANQGSEA. V dropped 0 bases and J dropped 3; count of bases not matched to a gene: 7. CDR3 in DNA: TGCAGCGTTGAAGATACCCGGGAGGGTTTCTACGAGCAGTACTTC. Its translation is CSVEDTREGFYEQYF.

V gene TRBV27 combines with J gene TRBJ2-1; possibly TRBD1 for D (6 bases). This CDR3 is 17 amino acids long. Trimming took 5 bases from V and 0 from J, leaving 17 bases between them. Germline V gene lookup returns CDR1 MNHEY and CDR2 SMNVEV (reference sequence). The CDR3 protein is CASSPPRWGPSYNEQFF. CDR3 nucleotide sequence: TGTGCCAGCAGTCCCCCTAGGTGGGGGCCCTCCTACAATGAGCAGTTCTTC.

This clone was seen more than once but under ten times. Other DNA variants within this sample encode the same CDR3. The gene calls are TRBV6-1 and TRBJ2-7; the D gene could be TRBD1 or TRBD2 (5 bases each). Germline V gives CDR1 MNHNS, CDR2 SASEGT. Trimming removed 3 bases at V and 3 bases at J, with 12 bases between. The CDR3 sequence is 14 residues long. The CDR3 protein is CASSEAGTGYEQYF. The CDR3 bases are TGTGCCAGCAGTGAGGCCGGGACGGGCTACGAGCAGTACTTC.

The gene calls are TRBV9 and TRBJ1-3; D unresolved. Germline values: CDR1 SGDLS, CDR2 YYNGEE. Trimming took off 4 bases at V and 1 base at J, with 9 bases between the two ends. This CDR3 is built from 14 residues. The CDR3 is CASSSDRSGNTIYF. The CDR3 bases are TGTGCCAGCAGCTCAGACCGGTCTGGAAACACCATATATTTT.

This clone has just a few counts. The chain combines TRBV6-5 with TRBJ1-2; 12 bases line up with TRBD1. CDR1 is MNHEY, CDR2 SVGAGI, per germline. CDR3 length: 16 amino acids. J was trimmed by 7 bases and V by 4 bases; bases with no gene match: 10. This CDR3 reads CASSFTGTGGIGGYTF. The CDR3 bases are TGTGCCAGCAGTTTCACCGGGACAGGGGGCATCGGTGGCTACACCTTC.

The chain joins TRBV15 to TRBJ2-7; a possible D gene is TRBD2 (6 bases). Germline CDR1 is LNHNV and CDR2 is YYDKDF (reference sequence). The V end was cut by 4 bases, the J end by 3 bases, with 16 bases between. This CDR3 has 15 residues. CDR3 DNA: TGTGCCACCAGCAAATTGCGGGACTTAAACTACGAGCAGTACTTC. Protein sequence: CATSKLRDLNYEQYF.

With respect to this clone: Other DNA sequences within the sample encode an identical CDR3. The chain recombines TRBV11-2 with TRBJ2-7, with D uncertain. The germline V gene encodes CDR1 SGHAT and CDR2 FQNNGV. This CDR3 comprises 11 residues. V gave up 5 bases and J gave up 3 bases, with 5 bases separating them. The CDR3 bases are TGTGCCAGCAGCCCGAGCTACGAGCAGTACTTC. It yields the protein CASSPSYEQYF.

The genes are TRBV5-4 and TRBJ1-1; D gene uncertain. V shed 3 bases and J shed 4 bases, with 13 bases lying between them. Germline CDR1 is SGHNT and CDR2 is YYREEE (reference sequence). This CDR3 has 14 amino acids. The CDR3 reads CASSSAPGSTEAFF. The CDR3, as DNA: TGTGCCAGCAGCTCCGCGCCGGGGAGCACTGAAGCTTTCTTT.

This chain uses TRBV4-3 with TRBJ2-5; a weak D match, TRBD2 (7 bases). Per the germline V gene, CDR1 is LGHNA and CDR2 is YSLEER. V was cut by 0 bases and J by 10 bases, with 24 bases left in between. The CDR3 is 17 amino acids. The CDR3 DNA sequence: TGCGCCAGCAGCCAAGATACAGGAGCGGGGAGGGAGGGGGACCAGTACTTC. This sequence encodes CASSQDTGAGREGDQYF.

CDR3 in DNA: TGTGCCAGCAGCCCAGGGACCTTGTACAATGAGCAGTTCTTC. Translation gives CASSPGTLYNEQFF. The chain uses TRBV5-4 and TRBJ2-1; D may correspond to TRBD1 or TRBD2 (5 bases each). V was clipped by 4 bases and J by 4 bases, with 12 bases between them. CDR1 and CDR2 (germline): SGHNT, YYREEE (reference sequence). This CDR3 has 14 residues.

About this clone: The junction shows a germline mismatch at one end, possibly a read error. The CDR3 protein is CATSSTAIGTRFYNEQFF. CDR3 DNA: TGTGCCACCAGTTCGACCGCAATCGGGACTAGGTTTTACAATGAGCAGTTCTTC. The chain combines TRBV28 with TRBJ2-1; TRBD2 agrees at 8 bases. The CDR3 has 18 amino acids. The V gene's germline CDR1 is MDHEN and CDR2 SYDVKM.

V is TRBV7-6 and J is TRBJ1-3; TRBD1 matches at 10 bases. Germline loops: CDR1 SGHVS, CDR2 FNYEAQ. V dropped 5 bases and J dropped 4; count of bases not matched to a gene: 8. The CDR3 consists of 16 residues. In nucleotides, the CDR3 is TGTGCCAGCAGCGACAGACAGGGGGCGAGCGGAAACACCATATATTTT. Translated, it gives CASSDRQGASGNTIYF.

This chain uses TRBV30 with TRBJ1-3; possibly TRBD1 for D (5 bases). CDR1 GTSNPN and CDR2 SVGIG come from the germline V gene (reference sequence). This CDR3 is 13 amino acids long. Trimming pared 6 bases from V and 2 bases from J, leaving 11 bases between. The CDR3 DNA sequence: TGTGCCTGCCTTAGACAGACTGGAAACACCATATATTTT. It is translated as CACLRQTGNTIYF.

Note on this clone: The junction departs from germline at one end; a sequencing error may be responsible. This chain links TRBV7-7 with TRBJ2-6; D may be TRBD1 (6 bases). CDR3 size: 15 residues. Germline assignment: CDR1 SSHAT and CDR2 FNYEAQ (reference sequence). The CDR3, as DNA: TGTGCTAGCAGCGCGGACAGCTCTGGGGCCAACGTCCTGACTTTC. Its protein is CASSADSSGANVLTF.

This chain links TRBV7-2 with TRBJ2-7; the D call may be TRBD1 or TRBD2 (5 bases each). Germline CDR1 and CDR2: SGHTA and FQGNSA. V was shortened by 5 bases and J by 2 bases, with 13 bases between the two germline ends. This CDR3 is built from 14 residues. The CDR3 DNA sequence: TGTGCCAGCAGCCAAAGGGACCTTACCTACGAGCAGTACTTC. The encoded protein is CASSQRDLTYEQYF. Based on the CDR3 plus reference TRBV7-2 and TRBJ2-7, the full variable domain is GAGVSQSPSNKVTEKGKDVELRCDPISGHTALYWYRQSLGQGLEFLIYFQGNSAPDKSGLPSDRFSAERTGGSVSTLTIQRTQQEDSAVYLCASSQRDLTYEQYFGPGTRLTVT.

As DNA, the CDR3 is TGTGCCAGCAGGCGTGGGGACTACGAGCAGTACTTC. It specifies CASRRGDYEQYF. The V call is TRBV2, the J call TRBJ2-7; D not resolved. Germline V CDR1 and CDR2: SNHLY, FYNNEI. CDR3 length equals 12 residues. Trimming shortened V by 6 bases and J by 3 bases, and 9 bases separated the two germline ends.

The gene calls are TRBV27 and TRBJ1-5; no firm D call. The CDR3 contains 14 residues. V lost 2 bases to trimming and J lost 6 bases, with 11 bases between them. Germline assignment: CDR1 MNHEY and CDR2 SMNVEV (reference sequence). CDR3 amino acids: CASSLRMSSQPQHF. The CDR3 DNA is TGTGCCAGCAGTTTAAGGATGTCCAGTCAGCCCCAGCATTTT.

This chain uses TRBV13 with TRBJ2-1; 7 bases are a match to TRBD2. J lost 0 bases, V lost 10 bases, and 6 bases had no gene match. CDR1 is PRHDT and CDR2 is FYEKMQ in the germline V gene (reference sequence). The CDR3 runs to 14 residues. The CDR3 DNA follows: TGTGCCACTATACGGACTAGCTCCTACAATGAGCAGTTCTTC. Its translation is CATIRTSSYNEQFF.

The rearrangement joins TRBV27 to TRBJ2-3, with D perhaps matching TRBD2 (6 bases). The V gene lost 6 bases and the J gene lost 2 bases, with 9 bases spanning the gap. The V gene's germline CDR1 is MNHEY and CDR2 SMNVEV (reference sequence). The CDR3 runs 13 residues. The CDR3 sequence: CASSGGLTDTQYF. In DNA, the CDR3 is TGTGCCAGCAGCGGGGGTCTCACAGATACGCAGTATTTT.

V and J are TRBV11-2 and TRBJ2-7, with D unresolved. The CDR3 consists of 13 residues. Looked up from germline, CDR1 is SGHAT and CDR2 is FQNNGV. V lost 5 bases and J 2 bases, leaving 10 bases between the germline ends. CDR3 sequence: CASSQPATYEQYF. The CDR3 DNA is TGTGCCAGCAGCCAACCTGCGACCTACGAGCAGTACTTC.